This is a list of T cell receptor beta chains from one sample in a study of cytomegalovirus exposure and HLA in healthy donors. TCRdb's table, derived via immunoSEQ multiplex PCR, lists solely in-frame clones and lacks some. This table has 170,000 or so clones, approximately 83% appearing once. Sequenced input: PBMCs. These receptors were obtained from a young woman in good health and CMV-seropositive. Each CDR3 is given with its conserved first and last residue. Each record gives: J gene, V gene, CDR3 length, D gene, clone size, CDR3 DNA, CDR3 protein. The D gene is left open where the match is weak. A clone size is listed for some rows: how often the clone was seen (once, few, many), or a class if it is expanded.

>TRBJ2-1|TRBV5-3|15|TRBD1|.
TGTGCCAGAAGCCATCACGGGACAGTATCCAAAGAGCAGTTCTTC
CARSHHGTVSKEQFF
>TRBJ2-1|TRBV4-1|14|.|once
TGCGCCAGCAGCCAAGATGGTGACAGAGGTGAGCAGTTCTTC
CASSQDGDRGEQFF
>TRBJ1-2|TRBV7-9|16|.|.
TGTGCCAGCAGCTTAGGCGGGGACCTCTCCTTCTATGGCTACACCTTC
CASSLGGDLSFYGYTF
>TRBJ2-3|TRBV2|16|TRBD2|.
TGTGCCAGCAGGCAACTAGCGGGGGGTGGCACAGATACGCAGTATTTT
CASRQLAGGGTDTQYF
>TRBJ2-7|TRBV4-2|18|TRBD2|once
TGTGCCAGCAGCCAAGACCTAGGTGGCGGGGGAATTGGCTACGAGCAGTACTTC
CASSQDLGGGGIGYEQYF
>TRBJ2-3|TRBV9|11|.|.
TGTGCCAGCAGCTCCGGAGGTGCGCAGTATTTT
CASSSGGAQYF
>TRBJ1-3|TRBV18|16|.|.
TGTGCCAGCTCACCGTCCGCGGGAAGCGACGGAAACACCATATATTTT
CASSPSAGSDGNTIYF
>TRBJ2-2|TRBV18|12|.|.
TGTGCCAGCTCATCATACGGCGGGGAGCTGTTTTTT
CASSSYGGELFF
>TRBJ2-2|TRBV6-5|13|.|.
TGTGCCAGCAGTTCCCCGGGGTCTGGGGAGCTGTTTTTT
CASSSPGSGELFF
>TRBJ2-1|TRBV7-9|15|TRBD1|.
TGTGCCAGCAGCCTGACAGGGGGGCCTTGGGATGAGCAGTTCTTC
CASSLTGGPWDEQFF
>TRBJ2-7|TRBV7-8|13|.|.
TGTGCCAGCAGCTTAGCGGGGCCCTACGAGCAGTACTTC
CASSLAGPYEQYF
>TRBJ1-2|TRBV4-2|15|.|.
TGTGCCAGCAGCAATAGCAGGGGAGCTAACTATGGCTACACCTTC
CASSNSRGANYGYTF
>TRBJ2-7|TRBV29-1|11|.|.
TGCAGCGTGGATACAGGTTACGAGCAGTACTTC
CSVDTGYEQYF
>TRBJ2-7|TRBV6-1|13|.|.
TGTGCCAGCAGTCCAGGGTTGACCTACGAGCAGTACTTC
CASSPGLTYEQYF
>TRBJ2-5|TRBV27|15|.|.
TGTGCCAGCAGTTCCGACCCGGGGGGCCGGGAGACCCAGTACTTC
CASSSDPGGRETQYF
>TRBJ1-5|TRBV5-6|16|TRBD1|.
TGTGCCAGCAGCTTGGGGACAGGTGGTAGCAATCAGCCCCAGCATTTT
CASSLGTGGSNQPQHF
>TRBJ1-1|TRBV19|13|.|.
TGTGCCAGTAGTATAGGTTCCCGGACTGAAGCTTTCTTT
CASSIGSRTEAFF
>TRBJ2-1|TRBV13|18|.|few
TGTGCCAGCAGCTTAGGCTCTTGGGACATAAAAAACCACAATGAGCAGTTCTTC
CASSLGSWDIKNHNEQFF
>TRBJ1-6|TRBV18|13|.|.
TGTGCCAGCTCACCCCAGACTCGGTCACCCCTCCACTTT
CASSPQTRSPLHF
>TRBJ1-2|TRBV5-1|17|.|.
TGCGCCAGCAGCTTAGACGGGACACCTCAAGGGGACTATGGCTACACCTTC
CASSLDGTPQGDYGYTF
>TRBJ2-3|TRBV29-1|16|.|few
TGCAGCGTTGAGGCGCGTTACAGGACCAGCACAGATACGCAGTATTTT
CSVEARYRTSTDTQYF
>TRBJ1-5|TRBV19|14|.|.
TGTGCCAGTAGTCACCAGGGAACGGATCAGCCCCAGCATTTT
CASSHQGTDQPQHF
>TRBJ1-1|TRBV11-3|11|.|few
TGTGCCAGCAGCTTGGGCCGCGGGGCTTTCTTT
CASSLGRGAFF
>TRBJ1-1|TRBV2|14|TRBD1|.
TGTGCCAGCAGAGGACAGGCCCCAGGGACTGAAGCTTTCTTT
CASRGQAPGTEAFF
>TRBJ2-5|TRBV14|16|TRBD2|.
TGTGCCAGCAGCCAAGATGAGACGGGGGGGAAAGAGACCCAGTACTTC
CASSQDETGGKETQYF
>TRBJ2-5|TRBV7-2|13|TRBD1|.
TGTGCCAGCAAGGGGGCAGGGGCAGAGACCCAGTACTTC
CASKGAGAETQYF